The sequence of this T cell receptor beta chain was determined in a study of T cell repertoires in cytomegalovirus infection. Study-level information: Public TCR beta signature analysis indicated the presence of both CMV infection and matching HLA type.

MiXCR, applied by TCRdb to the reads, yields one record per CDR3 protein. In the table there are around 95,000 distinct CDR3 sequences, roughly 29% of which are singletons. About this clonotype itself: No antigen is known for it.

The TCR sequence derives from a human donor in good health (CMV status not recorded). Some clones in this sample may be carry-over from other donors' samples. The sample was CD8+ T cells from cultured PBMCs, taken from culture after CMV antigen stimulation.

The CDR3 sequence is CASSSGTGVETQYF. The CDR3 DNA reads as TGTGCCAGCAGTTCCGGGACAGGGGTAGAGACCCAGTACTTC. This chain joins TRBV12-3 or TRBV12-4 and TRBJ2-5, with 10 bases fitting TRBD1. The CDR3 length is 14 residues. V shed 4 bases and J 4 bases; nucleotides not matched to a gene: 3.